Presented here are 17 T cell receptor beta chains from one specimen sequenced in a study of identical twins. TCRdb reanalysed the 5' RACE reads using MiXCR and keeps one entry per CDR3 protein. The table lists more than 1.5 million distinct CDR3 sequences, under 35% of them singletons, with under 0.35% in the top ten. Input material: cord blood. The receptors come from a newborn girl in good health.

A word on this clonotype: One junction end disagrees with the germline gene, perhaps due to a read error. The chain is built from TRBV24-1 and TRBJ2-5, with D hard to call. Germline V lookup: CDR1 KGHDR, CDR2 SFDVKD. The CDR3 length is 11 residues. The CDR3 DNA follows: TGTGCCACCAGTGTAATGAAGACCCTGTACTTC. It encodes CATSVMKTLYF.

This clonotype was seen only a few times. The chain links TRBV11-2 to TRBJ2-5; 7 bases are shared with TRBD1. The CDR3 runs 14 residues. The trim removed 5 bases at V and 5 bases at J, leaving 8 bases unmatched. Germline V gives CDR1 SGHAT, CDR2 FQNNGV. The CDR3: CASSPGQAGETQYF. The CDR3, as DNA: TGTGCCAGCAGCCCCGGACAGGCGGGCGAGACCCAGTACTTC.

The chain employs TRBV3-1 and TRBJ1-1; TRBD1 might be the D (6 bases). The ends were cut back, 3 bases at V and 3 bases at J, with 11 bases in the middle. The germline CDR1 and CDR2 sequences are LGHDT and YNNKEL (reference sequence). CDR3 length: 14 amino acids. The CDR3 spells CASSHVRGDTEAFF. The DNA of the CDR3 is TGTGCCAGCAGCCATGTCAGGGGTGACACTGAAGCTTTCTTT.

The chain carries TRBV2 and TRBJ2-5, with D uncertain. CDR1 and CDR2 (germline): SNHLY, FYNNEI. There are 11 residues in the CDR3. Trimming left V 4 bases short and J 11 bases short, with 11 bases between. The CDR3 is CASSVAGWQYF. CDR3 DNA sequence: TGTGCCAGCAGTGTAGCTGGGTGGCAGTACTTC. Full variable domain (remainder filled in from reference TRBV2 and TRBJ2-5): EPEVTQTPSHQVTQMGQEVILRCVPISNHLYFYWYRQILGQKVEFLVSFYNNEISEKSEIFDDQFSVERPDGSNFTLKIRSTKLEDSAMYFCASSVAGWQYFGPGTRLLVL.

The chain recombines TRBV6-1 with TRBJ1-6; maybe TRBD1 (6 bases). Trimming stripped 7 bases from V and 8 bases from J, with 15 bases between. Per germline, CDR1 MNHNS and CDR2 SASEGT. The CDR3 is 14 amino acids. The CDR3 here is CASIGGGPHSPLHF. The CDR3 DNA follows: TGTGCCAGCATAGGTGGGGGCCCTCATTCACCCCTCCACTTT.

This rearrangement joins TRBV4-1 to TRBJ1-2; 10 positions agree with TRBD1. The ends lost 3 bases at V and 6 bases at J; junction bases unmatched: 10. Germline CDR1 reads MGHRA; CDR2 reads YSYEKL. The CDR3 consists of 16 residues. The CDR3 DNA is TGCGCCAGCAGCCACGGGACAGGGGTTACCCCGGATGGCTACACCTTC. As protein: CASSHGTGVTPDGYTF.

This clonotype turned up a few times. The chain joins TRBV28 to TRBJ2-1; 12 bases map to TRBD2. J gave up 7 bases and V 3 bases, and 7 bases lay outside the gene matches. CDR1 and CDR2 from the germline V gene are MDHEN and SYDVKM. CDR3 length: 16 residues. The CDR3 reads CASSFRLAGEKNEQFF. The CDR3 nucleotides are TGTGCCAGCAGTTTTAGACTAGCGGGAGAAAAGAATGAGCAGTTCTTC. Filled out from reference TRBV28 and TRBJ2-1, the complete variable domain reads DVKVTQSSRYLVKRTGEKVFLECVQDMDHENMFWYRQDPGLGLRLIYFSYDVKMKEKGDIPEGYSVSREKKERFSLILESASTNQTSMYLCASSFRLAGEKNEQFFGPGTRLTVL.

About this clonotype itself: This may be a read error: a much more frequent sequence differs by one nucleotide. The chain employs TRBV27 and TRBJ2-1, with 8 bases identical to TRBD2. This CDR3 region has 19 residues. The V and J ends lost 5 bases and 13 bases, in that order; junction bases with no gene match: 28. CDR1 MNHEY and CDR2 SMNVEV come from the germline V gene (reference sequence). The CDR3 region has the DNA TGTGCCAGCAGTACACAGGATCCTAGCGGGTTATACCCCCAAGAGACCCAGTTCTTC. This encodes CASSTQDPSGLYPQETQFF.

This clonotype appeared a few times. V and J are TRBV6-6 and TRBJ1-1; D remains ambiguous. V was pared by 0 bases and J by 8 bases, with 13 bases between. In germline, CDR1 is MNHNY, CDR2 SVGAGI (reference sequence). There are 14 residues in the CDR3. The CDR3: CASSYSSGEGEAFF. In nucleotides, the CDR3 is TGTGCCAGCAGTTACTCGTCAGGTGAAGGAGAAGCTTTCTTT.

The rearrangement links TRBV6-2 or TRBV6-3 to TRBJ2-1, with unresolved D. Germline CDR1 is MNHEY and CDR2 is SVGEGT. Trimming cost V 2 bases and J 3 bases, with 11 bases left between them. This CDR3 has 15 residues. In nucleotides, the CDR3 is TGTGCCAGCAGTTACGTCGCGGCCAACTACAATGAGCAGTTCTTC. Its protein is CASSYVAANYNEQFF.

This chain links TRBV5-1 with TRBJ2-5; D may match TRBD1 or TRBD2 (5 bases each). Trimming left V 4 bases short and J 11 bases short, with 24 bases between. The CDR3 runs 15 residues. Germline assignment: CDR1 SGHRS and CDR2 YFSETQ. CDR3 region: CASSLTRDQYNEQYF. The CDR3, as DNA: TGCGCCAGCAGCCTGACCAGGGACCAATACAATGAGCAGTACTTC.

The chain links TRBV14 to TRBJ2-5, with no clear D. Per the germline V gene, CDR1 is SGHDN and CDR2 is FVKESK. V gave up 4 bases and J gave up 5 bases, with 17 bases separating them. This CDR3 is 15 amino acids long. CDR3 region: CASSLTQNRVETQYF. The CDR3, as DNA: TGTGCCAGCAGCCTCACCCAAAACCGAGTGGAGACCCAGTACTTC.

This clonotype was recorded at least ten times. The chain employs TRBV2 and TRBJ2-5; possibly TRBD1 for D (5 bases). The CDR3 covers 13 residues. Germline V lookup: CDR1 SNHLY, CDR2 FYNNEI. Trimming removed 8 bases at V and 1 base at J, with 11 bases between. This CDR3 reads CASSTTVQETQYF. The CDR3 nucleotides read TGTGCCAGCTCAACGACAGTCCAAGAGACCCAGTACTTC.

This chain uses TRBV7-2 with TRBJ2-3; a weak D match, TRBD2 (6 bases). Looked up from germline, CDR1 is SGHTA and CDR2 is FQGNSA. The CDR3 runs 15 residues. Deletions cut 2 bases from V and 7 bases from J, with 16 bases between. DNA of the CDR3: TGTGCCAGCAGCTTAAGGAGGGCTAGCTCAAATACGCAGTATTTT. It yields the protein CASSLRRASSNTQYF.

This clonotype was found a few times. This chain joins TRBV12-5 and TRBJ2-1, with TRBD2 identical over 7 bases. CDR3 length: 15 residues. Germline CDR1 LGHNT, CDR2 FRNRAP. V trimming: 5 bases; J trimming: 0 bases; junction bases outside the gene matches: 4. CDR3 region: CASGPPGGSYNEQFF. The CDR3 coding sequence is TGTGCTAGTGGTCCCCCGGGGGGCTCCTACAATGAGCAGTTCTTC. The variable domain in full, completed from reference TRBV12-5 and TRBJ2-1, reads DARVTQTPRHKVTEMGQEVTMRCQPILGHNTVFWYRQTMMQGLELLAYFRNRAPLDDSGMPKDRFSAEMPDATLATLKIQPSEPRDSAVYFCASGPPGGSYNEQFFGPGTRLTVL.

The V gene is TRBV5-1, the J gene TRBJ2-5, with a possible D match to TRBD1 (6 bases). The CDR3 covers 14 residues. Trimming shortened V by 3 bases and J by 4 bases, and 13 bases separated the two germline ends. Germline V lookup: CDR1 SGHRS, CDR2 YFSETQ. DNA for the CDR3: TGCGCCAGCAGCTCTCAGGGGTTGAGAGAGACCCAGTACTTC. Translation gives CASSSQGLRETQYF. Looking up the rest from reference TRBV5-1 and TRBJ2-5 gives the full variable domain: KAGVTQTPRYLIKTRGQQVTLSCSPISGHRSVSWYQQTPGQGLQFLFEYFSETQRNKGNFPGRFSGRQFSNSRSEMNVSTLELGDSALYLCASSSQGLRETQYFGPGTRLLVL.

There are a few counts of this clonotype. At one of its ends the junction is not consistent with the germline gene, which may arise from a read error. This chain uses TRBV4-1 with TRBJ1-2, with TRBD1 matching 9 bases. CDR1 MGHRA and CDR2 YSYEKL come from the germline V gene. The CDR3 is 16 amino acids. This chain's CDR3 is CASTQGSGQGHYGYTF. CDR3 coding DNA: TGCGCCAGCACCCAAGGGTCCGGACAGGGGCACTATGGCTACACCTTC.